These T cell receptor beta chains were read from a single sample in a study of blood T cell repertoires in COVID-19. Measured with immunoSEQ multiplex PCR; TCRdb has only the in-frame clones, and not every one. Among 65,000 to 70,000 clones listed, 79% were seen once. The specimen was peripheral blood. These receptors came from a woman aged 60-75 years with acute or convalescent COVID-19. CDR3s leave out the opening cysteine and the closing phenylalanine or tryptophan. Fields, in order: V gene, J gene, CDR3 protein.

TRBV11-3,TRBJ2-5,ASSLNYTWGPDETQY
TRBV10-2,TRBJ2-7,ASSDRRRNHHQQY
TRBV2,TRBJ2-7,ASSVFGTGASYEQY
TRBV19,TRBJ1-3,ASSIGGTTGNTIY
TRBV7-2,TRBJ1-5,ASSPGTGYQPQH
TRBV27,TRBJ2-1,ASSRDRGLGRLVNEQF
TRBV5-1,TRBJ2-7,ASSLTGGVIYEQY
TRBV2,TRBJ1-2,ASSDQGDDYGYT
TRBV5-5,TRBJ2-7,ASSLKGGVTYEQY
TRBV20-1,TRBJ1-6,SASGRGGSPLH
TRBV4-1,TRBJ1-2,ASSPLQGLGGYT
TRBV19,TRBJ2-6,ASTRRSGANVLT
TRBV5-4,TRBJ2-7,ASSFVRVDEQY
TRBV5-4,TRBJ1-6,ASSLDSNSPLH
TRBV23-1,TRBJ1-4,ASSHILRGQGVKKLF
TRBV7-8,TRBJ2-3,ASSLGAGDTQY
TRBV19,TRBJ2-1,ASSTRRLAGLVYNEQF
TRBV10-3,TRBJ2-5,AISPGQRGETQY
TRBV4-2,TRBJ1-2,ASRDSLRDYGYT
TRBV9,TRBJ1-2,ASSVGSAGLSYGYT
TRBV4-3,TRBJ1-3,ASSQDPGAGDTIY
TRBV2,TRBJ2-7,ASSEYSSYEQY
TRBV5-4,TRBJ2-7,ASSLSTGVDSYEQY
TRBV5-6,TRBJ2-7,ASSVVGQGAYEQY
TRBV6-5,TRBJ1-5,ASSSRDPGNQPQH
TRBV12-3/TRBV12-4,TRBJ1-2,ASSLGSGPGYT
TRBV27,TRBJ1-4,ASRGTGSEKLF
TRBV27,TRBJ2-7,ASSPQATGYEQY
TRBV13,TRBJ2-7,ASSLIDEQY
TRBV11-2,TRBJ2-1,ASSLSGNEQF
TRBV4-1,TRBJ1-1,ASSPGLLNTEAF
TRBV5-5,TRBJ2-3,ASSFWDLSTDTQY
TRBV2,TRBJ2-3,ASSEAHSRDTQY
TRBV11-2,TRBJ2-7,ASSPVNRPQGSTYEQY
TRBV7-9,TRBJ1-2,ASSYLSDSTNYGYT
TRBV7-9,TRBJ1-4,ASSFLSPEDEKLF
TRBV10-3,TRBJ1-4,AISRQGADEKLF
TRBV18,TRBJ1-1,ASLPLGGFDTEAF
TRBV11-2,TRBJ2-7,ASSFYETGGYEQY
TRBV6-5,TRBJ2-2,ASSYPGSGELF
TRBV6-5,TRBJ1-2,ASSPGGMPYGYT
TRBV27,TRBJ2-3,ASSFLGQTDTQY
TRBV7-3,TRBJ2-3,ASSLRGGGTDTQY